A single sample gave rise to the 20 T cell receptor beta chains below, sequenced in a study of T cell repertoires in cytomegalovirus infection. TCRdb used MiXCR to reprocess the reads, holding one entry per CDR3 protein. The sample yields fewer than 550,000 distinct CDR3 sequences, 10% to 12% seen once. The sequencing input was PBMCs. The receptors were sampled from a human donor in good health (CMV status not recorded). Some clones in this sample may be carry-over from other donors' samples.

This clonotype was found a few times. The chain links TRBV28 to TRBJ1-1, with a tentative D call TRBD1 (6 bases). Germline V gene sequence: CDR1 MDHEN, CDR2 SYDVKM. The CDR3 has 14 residues. Deletions cut 3 bases from V and 4 bases from J, with 12 bases between. The CDR3 nucleotides read TGTGCCAGCAGTTTGCTAACAGGGCTCACTGAAGCTTTCTTT. It translates to CASSLLTGLTEAFF.

This clonotype was seen ten or more times. CDR3 amino acids: CASSLRPSITGQYEQYF. The DNA for the CDR3 is TGTGCCAGCAGCTTACGCCCTTCCATAACGGGACAGTACGAGCAGTACTTC. V is TRBV7-6 and J is TRBJ2-7; 7 nucleotides align to TRBD1. In germline, CDR1 is SGHVS, CDR2 FNYEAQ. The CDR3 has 17 amino acids. V lost 2 bases to trimming and J lost 4 bases; unmatched junction nucleotides: 14.

This clonotype came up many times. This rearrangement joins TRBV5-1 to TRBJ2-5, with D perhaps TRBD2 (6 bases). The length of the CDR3 is 15 residues. The germline gives CDR1 SGHRS, CDR2 YFSETQ. Trimming shortened V by 3 bases and J by 5 bases, and 17 bases separated the two germline ends. In DNA, the CDR3 is TGCGCCAGCAGCTCGTACAACCCGGAGGGGGAGACCCAGTACTTC. Amino acids: CASSSYNPEGETQYF.

Remarks on this clonotype: A much larger clone sits a single nucleotide away, making a read error possible. The chain couples TRBV28 to TRBJ2-7; the D gene is possibly TRBD2 (6 bases). CDR3 length: 16 residues. Trimming took off 2 bases at V and 2 bases at J, with 16 bases between the two ends. The V gene's germline CDR1 is MDHEN and CDR2 SYDVKM. The CDR3 sequence: CASSLPQEDYTYEQYF. The CDR3, as DNA: TGTGCCAGCAGTTTACCTCAAGAGGACTACACCTACGAGCAGTACTTC.

At least ten counts were recorded for this clonotype. The chain joins TRBV6-1 to TRBJ2-3, with D perhaps TRBD2 (6 bases). Germline CDR1 reads MNHNS; CDR2 reads SASEGT. The CDR3 extends over 16 amino acids. V lost 7 bases, J lost 0 bases, and 17 bases lay in between. The CDR3 DNA sequence: TGTGCCAGCAAGCGAGTAGCGGAGGGAAGCACAGATACGCAGTATTTT. Translating it yields CASKRVAEGSTDTQYF.

The chain links TRBV7-9 to TRBJ2-7, with TRBD1 identical over 9 bases. J lost 5 bases, V lost 1 base, and 3 bases had no gene match. This CDR3 has 14 amino acids. Germline CDR1 SEHNR, CDR2 FQNEAQ (reference sequence). The CDR3 is CASSLVGQGNEQYF. Here the CDR3 DNA reads TGTGCCAGCAGCTTAGTGGGACAGGGAAACGAGCAGTACTTC.

In its sample, this clonotype was seen a few times. The V call is TRBV6-6, the J call TRBJ1-6; D is perhaps TRBD1 (6 bases). The CDR3 loop spans 15 amino acids. V lost 4 bases, J lost 7 bases, and 14 bases lay in between. CDR1 is MNHNY and CDR2 is SVGAGI in the germline V gene (reference sequence). The CDR3: CASSSREGGNSPLHF. DNA of the CDR3: TGTGCCAGCAGTTCCCGTGAAGGGGGGAATTCACCCCTCCACTTT.

This clonotype was found a few times. The CDR3 region is CASSLIGADTQYF. As DNA, the CDR3 is TGCGCCAGCAGCCTTATCGGAGCGGATACGCAGTATTTT. This sequence joins TRBV4-1 and TRBJ2-3; D not resolved. The CDR3 length is 13 residues. V lost 4 bases and J 6 bases, leaving 11 bases between the germline ends. Germline V CDR1 and CDR2: MGHRA, YSYEKL.

This clonotype was recorded many times. V gene TRBV7-9 combines with J gene TRBJ1-1; 11 bases line up with TRBD1. The CDR3 is made up of 17 amino acids. Losses at the gene ends were 5 bases for V and 4 bases for J; bases not matched to a gene: 12. Germline loops: CDR1 SEHNR, CDR2 FQNEAQ (reference sequence). CDR3 coding DNA: TGTGCCAGCAGCCCCCGGGACAGGGGGAATGTGGGCACTGAAGCTTTCTTT. This translates into CASSPRDRGNVGTEAFF.

This clonotype was seen repeatedly, ten times or more. The chain employs TRBV7-9 and TRBJ2-7, with TRBD2 matching over 7 bases. Per germline, CDR1 SEHNR and CDR2 FQNEAQ (reference sequence). The length of the CDR3 is 14 residues. The V segment lost 3 bases and the J segment 5 bases; nucleotides outside the gene matches: 7. The CDR3 sequence: CASSFGGGEDEQYF. In nucleotides, the CDR3 is TGTGCCAGCAGCTTCGGGGGAGGGGAAGACGAGCAGTACTTC.

There are a few counts of this clonotype. V is TRBV5-4 and J is TRBJ1-1; maybe TRBD1 (6 bases). The length of the CDR3 is 13 residues. Germline V gene data show CDR1 as SGHNT and CDR2 as YYREEE (reference sequence). Trimming removed 4 bases from V and 1 base from J, with 8 bases in between. Written as DNA, the CDR3 is TGTGCCAGCAGCGGACAGAAGAACACTGAAGCTTTCTTT. Translation gives CASSGQKNTEAFF.

Only a few counts were recorded for this clonotype. The chain uses TRBV6-6 and TRBJ2-7; D is uncertain. The CDR3 has 17 residues. CDR1 is MNHNY and CDR2 is SVGAGI in the germline V gene (reference sequence). Trimming cost V 0 bases and J 3 bases, with 18 bases left between them. The CDR3 region is CASSYSNSQIRNYEQYF. In nucleotides, the CDR3 is TGTGCCAGCAGTTACTCGAATAGTCAAATCCGAAACTACGAGCAGTACTTC.

CDR3: CASSPVGRQETQYF. CDR3 DNA sequence: TGTGCCAGCAGTCCCGTCGGGAGACAAGAGACCCAGTACTTC. The J gene is TRBJ2-5, the V gene TRBV28; a weak D match, TRBD2 (6 bases). Germline CDR1 is MDHEN and CDR2 is SYDVKM. The ends were cut back, 5 bases at V and 2 bases at J, with 12 bases in the middle. This CDR3 has 14 residues. Full variable domain (missing parts from reference TRBV28 and TRBJ2-5): DVKVTQSSRYLVKRTGEKVFLECVQDMDHENMFWYRQDPGLGLRLIYFSYDVKMKEKGDIPEGYSVSREKKERFSLILESASTNQTSMYLCASSPVGRQETQYFGPGTRLLVL.

CDR3 sequence (DNA): TGTGCCAGCAGCTTATATGGATGGAATTCACCCCTCCACTTT. This codes for CASSLYGWNSPLHF. The chain combines TRBV5-4 with TRBJ1-6; no clear D gene. CDR3 length equals 14 residues. Germline-derived CDR1 and CDR2 are SGHNT and YYREEE (reference sequence). V was trimmed by 2 bases and J by 7 bases, leaving 10 bases between them.

The chain links TRBV29-1 to TRBJ2-7; TRBD1 aligns across 11 bases. V trimming: 1 base; J trimming: 4 bases; junction bases outside the gene matches: 6. Germline V CDR1 and CDR2: SQVTM, ANQGSEA. The CDR3 has 15 residues. CDR3 loop: CSVEGRDRGTYEQYF. The CDR3 DNA sequence: TGCAGCGTTGAAGGCCGGGACAGGGGGACGTACGAGCAGTACTTC.

This clonotype was detected many times. The chain joins TRBV6-5 to TRBJ1-6; the match to TRBD1 covers 7 bases. The CDR3 totals 16 residues. Germline lookup yields CDR1 MNHEY and CDR2 SVGAGI. The V segment lost 2 bases and the J segment 4 bases; nucleotides outside the gene matches: 5. The CDR3 spells CASSYGTRGYNSPLHF. DNA for the CDR3: TGTGCCAGCAGTTACGGGACCAGGGGGTATAATTCACCCCTCCACTTT.

This clonotype was detected ten times or more. The rearrangement joins TRBV2 to TRBJ1-4; 7 bases match TRBD1. Unmatched junction bases numbered 12, after V lost 7 bases and J lost 7 bases. This CDR3 region has 15 residues. CDR1 and CDR2 from the germline V gene are SNHLY and FYNNEI. The CDR3 is CASIQDRTVSEKLFF. The CDR3 DNA reads TGTGCCAGCATTCAGGACAGGACGGTTTCTGAAAAACTGTTTTTT.

This clonotype was detected only once. The V call is TRBV6-5, the J call TRBJ2-7; TRBD1 agrees at 11 bases. The CDR3 is 17 residues long. The trim removed 2 bases at V and 7 bases at J, leaving 13 bases unmatched. Germline-derived CDR1 and CDR2 are MNHEY and SVGAGI. CDR3 sequence reads: CASSYTGTGGYPKEQYF. CDR3 nucleotides: TGTGCCAGCAGTTACACGGGGACAGGGGGATACCCCAAAGAGCAGTACTTC.

In this sample, this clonotype turned up many times. The CDR3 bases are TGTGCCAGCACCCCCGTTAGGGGGTTGGATGGCTACACCTTC. Translating it yields CASTPVRGLDGYTF. The chain has TRBV6-1 and TRBJ1-2; D might be TRBD1 (6 bases). The CDR3 is 14 amino acids. Germline values: CDR1 MNHNS, CDR2 SASEGT. Trimming removed 7 bases at V and 6 bases at J, with 18 bases between.

In its sample, this clonotype was seen many times. The chain couples TRBV19 to TRBJ2-2; 13 bases are shared with TRBD2. The J segment lost 7 bases and the V segment lost 7 bases, leaving 9 bases of the junction unmatched. This CDR3 spans 16 amino acids. Germline assignment: CDR1 LNHDA and CDR2 SQIVND (reference sequence). As DNA, the CDR3 is TGTGCCAGTACCGGACTAGCGGGGGCCAAGGTCGGGGAGCTGTTTTTT. Its protein product is CASTGLAGAKVGELFF.